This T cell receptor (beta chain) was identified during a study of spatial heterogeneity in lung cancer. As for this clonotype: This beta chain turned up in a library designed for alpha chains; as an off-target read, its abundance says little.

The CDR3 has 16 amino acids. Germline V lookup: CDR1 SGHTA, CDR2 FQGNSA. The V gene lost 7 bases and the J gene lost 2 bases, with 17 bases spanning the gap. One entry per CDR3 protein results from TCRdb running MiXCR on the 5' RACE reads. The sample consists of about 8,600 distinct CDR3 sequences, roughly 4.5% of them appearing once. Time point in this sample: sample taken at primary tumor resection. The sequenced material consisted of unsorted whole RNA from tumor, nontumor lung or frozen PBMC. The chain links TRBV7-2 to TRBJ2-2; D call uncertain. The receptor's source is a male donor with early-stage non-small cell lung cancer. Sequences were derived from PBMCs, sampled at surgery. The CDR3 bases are TGTGCCAGCACCATAAAACGGGTATTCAACACCGGGGAGCTGTTTTTT. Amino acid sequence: CASTIKRVFNTGELFF.